The sequence of this T cell receptor (beta chain) was determined in a study of cytomegalovirus exposure and HLA in healthy donors. Researchers ran the PCR with 60 Vbeta and 13 Jbeta primers. Data came from immunoSEQ multiplex PCR; TCRdb stores just in-frame clones and leaves some out. The repertoire holds approximately 290,000 clones, with about four fifths as singletons. This CDR3 comprises 14 residues. V was trimmed by 0 bases and J by 1 base, leaving 6 bases between them. CDR1 and CDR2 (germline): MNHEY, SVGAGI. The chain joins TRBV6-5 to TRBJ1-2; D unclear. The sequencing input was PBMCs. This clonotype was obtained from a girl aged 2-10 years in good health and CMV-seronegative. The CDR3 DNA follows: TGTGCCAGCAGTTACTCTAGAGTTAACTATGGCTACACCTTC. As protein: CASSYSRVNYGYTF.